Each of the 13 T cell receptor beta chains below was sequenced from the same sample in a study of blood T cell repertoires in COVID-19. Only in-frame clones appear in the TCRdb table, and some are missing; sequencing was by immunoSEQ multiplex PCR. Of about 92,000 clones listed, around 80% are singletons. The sample was peripheral blood. These receptors all come from a man aged 50 to 59 who had recovered from COVID-19.

The chain uses TRBV7-9 and TRBJ2-1, with 9 bases aligning to TRBD2. This CDR3 has 18 amino acids. The V segment lost 8 bases and the J segment 0 bases; nucleotides outside the gene matches: 14. Germline V gives CDR1 SEHNR, CDR2 FQNEAQ (reference sequence). Here the CDR3 DNA reads TGTGCCAGCGCGGGGTCAGCGGGGGGTATCAGCTCCTACAATGAGCAGTTCTTC. Amino acids: CASAGSAGGISSYNEQFF.

V usage is TRBV5-1 and J usage is TRBJ2-5; maybe TRBD1 (7 bases). With 4 bases removed from V and 5 bases from J, the gap between germline ends came to 18 bases. The CDR3 has 15 residues. Germline lookup yields CDR1 SGHRS and CDR2 YFSETQ. As DNA, the CDR3 is TGCGCCAGCAGCCCCCAAGGGGGGACAGCTGAGACCCAGTACTTC. Translation: CASSPQGGTAETQYF.

The chain joins TRBV9 to TRBJ1-1; 7 positions match TRBD1. CDR1 SGDLS and CDR2 YYNGEE come from the germline V gene. Trimming took 4 bases from V and 9 from J; bases not matched to a gene: 6. The CDR3 is 12 amino acids. In DNA, the CDR3 is TGTGCCAGCAGCCTTAAGACAGGGCAAGCTTTCTTT. Its protein product is CASSLKTGQAFF.

The gene calls are TRBV11-1 and TRBJ2-1, with TRBD2 matching over 10 bases. The CDR3 runs to 15 residues. Trimming at V came to 1 base and at J to 12 bases, leaving 9 bases not matched to a gene. In germline, CDR1 is SGHAT, CDR2 FQDESV (reference sequence). The CDR3 loop is CASSLGASGSAMQFF. The CDR3 nucleotides read TGTGCCAGCAGCTTAGGGGCTAGCGGGAGCGCTATGCAGTTCTTC.

This clone was picked up a small number of times. The V call is TRBV11-3, the J call TRBJ2-3; D perhaps matches TRBD2 (6 bases). With 4 bases removed from V and 1 base from J, the gap between germline ends came to 12 bases. The V gene's germline CDR1 is SGHNT and CDR2 YENEEA. CDR3 length: 15 residues. The CDR3 DNA sequence: TGTGCCAGCAGCTCGGGCGGGGTTGGCACAGATACGCAGTATTTT. Amino acid sequence: CASSSGGVGTDTQYF.

Here the CDR3 reads CASSQGTSERAKNIQYF. The CDR3 nucleotides read TGTGCCAGCAGCCAAGGGACTAGCGAGAGGGCCAAAAACATTCAGTACTTC. J is TRBJ2-4 and V is TRBV14; TRBD2 matches at 9 bases. This CDR3 spans 17 amino acids. The V and J ends lost 1 base and 1 base, in that order; junction bases with no gene match: 5. Per the germline V gene, CDR1 is SGHDN and CDR2 is FVKESK.

The gene calls are TRBV3-1 (or the pseudogene TRBV3-2) and TRBJ2-1; 10 bases agree with TRBD2. CDR1 LGHDT and CDR2 YNNKEL come from the germline V gene (reference sequence). The CDR3 totals 15 residues. V lost 2 bases and J lost 6; bases outside the gene matches: 4. In nucleotides, the CDR3 is TGTGCCAGCAGCCAACTAGCGGGAGATGTCAATGAGCAGTTCTTC. Its translation is CASSQLAGDVNEQFF.

Details on this clone: This same CDR3 is encoded by further DNA sequences in the sample. This chain connects TRBV10-3 to TRBJ1-5, with D possibly matching TRBD1 (6 bases). Deletions cut 10 bases from V and 2 bases from J, with 9 bases between. The germline V gene has CDR1 ENHRY and CDR2 SYGVKD. The CDR3 extends over 12 amino acids. For the CDR3, the DNA is TGTGCCACGTCAGGGGGCAATCAGCCCCAGCATTTT. As protein: CATSGGNQPQHF.

This clone was counted only a few times. V and J are TRBV7-8 and TRBJ2-1, with 11 positions matching TRBD2. The V segment lost 10 bases and the J segment 8 bases; nucleotides outside the gene matches: 10. Germline-derived CDR1 and CDR2 are SGHVS and FQNEAQ. The CDR3 loop spans 14 amino acids. This CDR3 is CATVSGRAIDEQFF. The CDR3 DNA follows: TGTGCCACCGTTAGCGGGAGGGCCATAGATGAGCAGTTCTTC.

The chain uses TRBV7-9 and TRBJ1-4; D is perhaps TRBD1 (5 bases). CDR1 and CDR2 (germline): SEHNR, FQNEAQ (reference sequence). Trimming left V 5 bases short and J 6 bases short, with 19 bases between. This CDR3 has 16 residues. The CDR3, as DNA: TGTGCCAGCAGCCTAGGGATAGGTGACAGCGATGAAAAACTGTTTTTT. Encoded protein: CASSLGIGDSDEKLFF.

V and J are TRBV7-3 and TRBJ2-1, with unresolved D. Germline-derived CDR1 and CDR2 are SGHTA and FQGTGA. V was trimmed by 5 bases and J by 6 bases, leaving 11 bases between them. This CDR3 contains 13 residues. DNA of the CDR3: TGTGCCAGCAGCCCCTCCAGAGGCAATGAGCAGTTCTTC. Translating it yields CASSPSRGNEQFF.

The chain joins TRBV12-5 to TRBJ1-4; 9 nucleotides match TRBD1. Germline CDR1 reads LGHNT; CDR2 reads FRNRAP. Trimming took 5 bases from V and 0 from J; bases not matched to a gene: 16. CDR3 length: 20 residues. The CDR3 region has the DNA TGTGCTAGTGGTCCACCTTCCTTAGGACAGGGGTTTGCAACTAATGAAAAACTGTTTTTT. Protein product: CASGPPSLGQGFATNEKLFF.

The CDR3 DNA reads as TGCGCCAGCAGCTTGGGACAGACCCCCCAAGAGACCCAGTACTTC. Its protein product is CASSLGQTPQETQYF. V gene TRBV5-1 combines with J gene TRBJ2-5; weak D call: TRBD1 (5 bases). Trimming took 0 bases from V and 1 from J, leaving 10 bases between them. The CDR3 length is 15 residues. Looked up from germline, CDR1 is SGHRS and CDR2 is YFSETQ.